This entry lists 30 T cell receptor beta chains sequenced from one sample in a study of T cell responses to AZD1222 COVID-19 vaccine. Profiled with immunoSEQ multiplex PCR; TCRdb holds only in-frame clones, not every one. The sample has tens of thousands of clones; 85% to 90% are singletons. Sequences were derived from peripheral blood, sampled on day 0 of MenACWY control vaccination. These receptors all come from an adult in good health.

The genes are TRBV15 and TRBJ1-1; 8 bases map to TRBD1. Germline CDR1 LNHNV, CDR2 YYDKDF (reference sequence). J was trimmed by 5 bases and V by 3 bases; bases with no gene match: 8. CDR3 length: 15 residues. The CDR3 spells CATSSSPTGETEAFF. DNA of the CDR3: TGTGCCACCAGCAGCAGTCCGACAGGGGAAACTGAAGCTTTCTTT.

This chain uses TRBV24-1 with TRBJ1-5; weak D call: TRBD1 (6 bases). The CDR3 length is 15 residues. Germline lookup yields CDR1 KGHDR and CDR2 SFDVKD. Trimming left V 6 bases short and J 0 bases short, with 11 bases between. The CDR3 DNA follows: TGTGCCACCAGTCCCAGACAGGATAGCAATCAGCCCCAGCATTTT. It codes for CATSPRQDSNQPQHF.

The J gene is TRBJ2-1, the V gene TRBV7-8; no reliable D call. V lost 1 base and J lost 12, with 13 bases in between. Per the germline V gene, CDR1 is SGHVS and CDR2 is FQNEAQ. The CDR3 extends over 13 amino acids. CDR3 sequence: CASSLGPRRVQFF. CDR3 coding DNA: TGTGCCAGCAGCTTAGGACCCCGCCGGGTGCAGTTCTTC.

This clone is large. This chain connects TRBV13 to TRBJ2-1; D could derive from TRBD1 or TRBD2 (5 bases each). The CDR3 runs to 15 residues. The V gene's germline CDR1 is PRHDT and CDR2 FYEKMQ (reference sequence). Trimming cost V 0 bases and J 7 bases, with 13 bases left between them. As DNA, the CDR3 is TGTGCCAGCAGCTTAGGCCTTCTGTGGGGGAATGAGCAGTTCTTC. This encodes CASSLGLLWGNEQFF.

J is TRBJ1-4 and V is TRBV25-1; D may be TRBD1 (6 bases). Looked up from germline, CDR1 is MGHDK and CDR2 is SYGVNS. Trimming took off 5 bases at V and 8 bases at J, with 27 bases between the two ends. The CDR3 extends over 18 amino acids. The CDR3 coding sequence is TGTGCCAGCAGTCCCCCGGGGGGGGAGGAAGGGGGGACAGAAAAACTGTTTTTT. This encodes CASSPPGGEEGGTEKLFF.

The genes are TRBV4-1 and TRBJ2-1, with TRBD2 matching 11 bases. The CDR3 contains 18 residues. V dropped 1 base and J dropped 3; count of bases not matched to a gene: 8. CDR1 and CDR2 (germline): MGHRA, YSYEKL. The CDR3 region has the DNA TGCGCCAGCAGCCAAGGGACGGGACTAGCGGTAAACTACAATGAGCAGTTCTTC. Its protein product is CASSQGTGLAVNYNEQFF.

The CDR3 DNA reads TGTGCCAGCGGAAAACAGGGGCTGGTGCCCCTCCACTTT. Translated: CASGKQGLVPLHF. The chain recombines TRBV5-6 with TRBJ1-6; 7 positions match TRBD1. The CDR3 consists of 13 residues. V was clipped by 7 bases and J by 13 bases; unmatched bases: 11. CDR1 and CDR2 (germline): SGHDT, YYEEEE.

The V call is TRBV4-3, the J call TRBJ1-1; D unclear. The CDR3 is 13 amino acids. V was clipped by 0 bases and J by 6 bases, with 8 bases between them. Germline values: CDR1 LGHNA, CDR2 YSLEER. The chain's CDR3 is CASSQDVWAEAFF. The CDR3 DNA reads TGCGCCAGCAGCCAAGATGTTTGGGCTGAAGCTTTCTTT.

This chain joins TRBV24-1 and TRBJ1-1; D remains unclear. Germline CDR1 is KGHDR and CDR2 is SFDVKD. The V gene lost 6 bases and the J gene lost 3 bases, with 16 bases spanning the gap. The CDR3 length is 15 residues. CDR3 sequence (DNA): TGTGCCACCAGTCCATCGGGGTATACGCACACTGAAGCTTTCTTT. As protein: CATSPSGYTHTEAFF.

This sequence joins TRBV28 and TRBJ1-2; TRBD1 is a possible D gene (6 bases). V lost 5 bases and J 7 bases, leaving 11 bases between the germline ends. CDR1 and CDR2 (germline): MDHEN, SYDVKM. The CDR3 contains 12 residues. CDR3 in amino acids: CASSASGVGYTF. The CDR3 region has the DNA TGTGCCAGCAGTGCCTCAGGGGTTGGCTACACCTTC.

The chain links TRBV12-2 to TRBJ1-5; the D call in the table, TRBD1, was not verified against the DNA. TRBV12-2 is a recognized pseudogene. This CDR3 is built from 16 residues. CDR3: CASRLALAGNNQPQHF. DNA for the CDR3: TGTGCAAGTCGCTTAGCGCTGGCAGGGAACAATCAGCCCCAGCATTTT.

A single count supports this clone. The rearrangement joins TRBV6-2 or TRBV6-3 to TRBJ1-2, with 9 bases matching TRBD1. Trimming cost V 5 bases and J 8 bases; bases outside gene matches: 6. The CDR3 contains 13 residues. CDR1 is MNHEY and CDR2 is SVGEGT in the germline V gene. The CDR3 spells CASSLRDREGYTF. CDR3 DNA: TGTGCCAGCAGTCTCCGGGACAGGGAGGGCTACACCTTC.

The V gene is TRBV10-3, the J gene TRBJ1-2; 7 nucleotides align to TRBD1. CDR3 length equals 11 residues. The germline V gene has CDR1 ENHRY and CDR2 SYGVKD. V lost 2 bases, J lost 12 bases, and 3 bases stayed unmatched. For the CDR3, the DNA is TGTGCCATCAGTGAGGGAGGGGGCCACACCTTC. Residues: CAISEGGGHTF.

The V gene is TRBV7-9, the J gene TRBJ1-2, with TRBD1 identical over 7 bases. The CDR3 loop spans 13 amino acids. V was clipped by 2 bases and J by 7 bases; unmatched bases: 4. In germline, CDR1 is SEHNR, CDR2 FQNEAQ (reference sequence). The CDR3 reads CASSLPGQFGYTF. As DNA, the CDR3 is TGTGCCAGCAGCTTACCGGGACAGTTTGGCTACACCTTC. Filled out from reference TRBV7-9 and TRBJ1-2, the complete variable domain reads DTGVSQNPRHKITKRGQNVTFRCDPISEHNRLYWYRQTLGQGPEFLTYFQNEAQLEKSRLLSDRFSAERPKGSFSTLEIQRTEQGDSAMYLCASSLPGQFGYTFGSGTRLTVV.

V and J are TRBV10-3 and TRBJ2-7; TRBD2 matches at 8 bases. With V trimmed by 3 bases and J by 2 bases, 3 bases remained unmatched. CDR3 length: 14 amino acids. Germline values: CDR1 ENHRY, CDR2 SYGVKD. The CDR3 DNA sequence: TGTGCCATCAGTGATAGCGGGGTAACCTACGAGCAGTACTTC. It codes for CAISDSGVTYEQYF.

The rearrangement uses TRBV5-1 and TRBJ2-7, with TRBD2 matching 8 bases. The V and J ends lost 0 bases and 3 bases, in that order; junction bases with no gene match: 5. Germline V gene sequence: CDR1 SGHRS, CDR2 YFSETQ. The CDR3 is 15 residues long. This CDR3 is CASSLVASGSYEQYF. For the CDR3, the DNA is TGCGCCAGCAGCTTGGTTGCAAGCGGGAGCTACGAGCAGTACTTC.

CDR3 loop: CASSGGTGGFNTEAFF. CDR3 nucleotide sequence: TGTGCCAGCAGTGGAGGGACAGGGGGATTCAACACTGAAGCTTTCTTT. The genes are TRBV27 and TRBJ1-1; 11 bases line up with TRBD1. After removal of 5 bases from V and 2 bases from J, the junction contained 7 bases not matched to a gene. CDR1 and CDR2 (germline): MNHEY, SMNVEV (reference sequence). This CDR3 has 16 residues.

This clone was detected only once. The chain uses TRBV7-9 and TRBJ2-5, with 8 bases fitting TRBD2. CDR3 length: 16 residues. The J segment lost 5 bases and the V segment lost 4 bases, leaving 12 bases of the junction unmatched. CDR1 and CDR2 (germline): SEHNR, FQNEAQ (reference sequence). For the CDR3, the DNA is TGTGCCAGCAGCTATGGAACCGGGACTAGACAGGAGACCCAGTACTTC. This encodes CASSYGTGTRQETQYF.

The J gene is TRBJ1-1, the V gene TRBV2, with D maybe TRBD1 (5 bases). Trimming pared 6 bases from V and 4 bases from J, leaving 12 bases between. The CDR3 is 13 residues long. Germline V gene data show CDR1 as SNHLY and CDR2 as FYNNEI. DNA for the CDR3: TGTGCCAGCAGCATGACAGAACCCACTGAAGCTTTCTTT. It encodes CASSMTEPTEAFF.

The chain couples TRBV7-3 to TRBJ1-2, with a possible D match to TRBD1 (6 bases). The CDR3 runs to 13 residues. The V gene's germline CDR1 is SGHTA and CDR2 FQGTGA. The V end was cut by 5 bases, the J end by 8 bases, with 15 bases between. The CDR3 protein is CASSPSGVGGYTF. Here the CDR3 DNA reads TGTGCCAGCAGCCCCTCAGGGGTGGGCGGCTACACCTTC.

This rearrangement joins TRBV7-9 to TRBJ2-2, with a tentative D call TRBD2 (7 bases). Trimming cost V 6 bases and J 4 bases, with 21 bases left between them. The CDR3 extends over 17 amino acids. From germline, CDR1 is SEHNR and CDR2 FQNEAQ (reference sequence). DNA for the CDR3: TGTGCCAGCAGTCCGGGAGGAGGGGGAGGAAGCACCGGGGAGCTGTTTTTT. It specifies CASSPGGGGGSTGELFF.

CDR3 sequence reads: CASSYKIRGIYEQYF. The DNA of the CDR3 is TGTGCCAGCAGTTACAAGATCAGGGGAATCTACGAGCAGTACTTC. The chain has TRBV6-5 and TRBJ2-7; the D gene is possibly TRBD1 (6 bases). Deletions cut 2 bases from V and 3 bases from J, with 14 bases between. The CDR3 length is 15 residues. Germline lookup yields CDR1 MNHEY and CDR2 SVGAGI.

The rearrangement links TRBV6-6 to TRBJ1-2; D is unclear. Trimming removed 2 bases at V and 8 bases at J, with 12 bases between. CDR3 size: 13 residues. From germline, CDR1 is MNHNY and CDR2 SVGAGI (reference sequence). This CDR3 reads CASSYVGPRGYTF. CDR3 DNA sequence: TGTGCCAGCAGTTACGTTGGCCCAAGGGGCTACACCTTC.

The chain has TRBV29-1 and TRBJ1-2; maybe TRBD1 (5 bases). Trimming took off 1 base at V and 6 bases at J, with 6 bases between the two ends. Germline lookup yields CDR1 SQVTM and CDR2 ANQGSEA. The CDR3 sequence is 11 residues long. The CDR3 loop reads CSVEGGNGYTF. CDR3 sequence (DNA): TGCAGCGTTGAAGGGGGCAATGGCTACACCTTC.

J is TRBJ2-1 and V is TRBV19, with 10 bases aligning to TRBD1. This CDR3 has 15 residues. The junction had 10 bases not matched to a gene; V was cut back by 6 bases and J by 8 bases. CDR1 and CDR2 (germline): LNHDA, SQIVND (reference sequence). CDR3: CASRFGQGGDDEQFF. In DNA, the CDR3 is TGTGCCAGTAGGTTTGGACAGGGGGGGGATGATGAGCAGTTCTTC.

The chain links TRBV7-2 to TRBJ2-2; D possibly corresponds to TRBD1 (7 bases). V shed 6 bases and J shed 5 bases, with 13 bases lying between them. Germline values: CDR1 SGHTA, CDR2 FQGNSA. The CDR3 totals 14 residues. Here the CDR3 DNA reads TGTGCCAGCAGGGAGGGGGCATGGACCGGGGAGCTGTTTTTT. Translated, it gives CASREGAWTGELFF.

This sequence joins TRBV19 and TRBJ1-6, with a possible D match to TRBD1 (6 bases). CDR3 size: 14 residues. The germline gives CDR1 LNHDA, CDR2 SQIVND (reference sequence). Trimming pared 6 bases from V and 7 bases from J, leaving 13 bases between. This CDR3 reads CASSPTGENSPLHF. The CDR3 nucleotides are TGTGCCAGTAGCCCGACAGGAGAAAATTCACCCCTCCACTTT.

Only one count was recorded for this clone. The rearrangement joins TRBV5-6 to TRBJ1-1; TRBD1 matches at 9 bases. The CDR3 runs to 13 residues. After removal of 5 bases from V and 4 bases from J, the junction contained 3 bases not matched to a gene. Germline-derived CDR1 and CDR2 are SGHDT and YYEEEE. The CDR3 DNA sequence: TGTGCCAGCAGGGGACAGGGAAGCACTGAAGCTTTCTTT. This encodes CASRGQGSTEAFF.

The V and J genes are TRBV15 and TRBJ2-1, with TRBD2 matching 11 bases. V shed 3 bases, J shed 1 base, and the junction held 5 bases outside the gene matches. Germline V gene sequence: CDR1 LNHNV, CDR2 YYDKDF (reference sequence). There are 17 residues in the CDR3. CDR3 nucleotide sequence: TGTGCCACCAGCAGTGGGATAGCGGGAGGGTCCTACAATGAGCAGTTCTTC. Protein: CATSSGIAGGSYNEQFF.

This clone was detected only a few times. J is TRBJ1-5 and V is TRBV21-1. TRBV21-1 is flagged as a pseudogene. The CDR3 is 16 amino acids. The CDR3 reads CSHSLVTRLGNQPQHF. The CDR3 DNA reads TGTTCTCACTCCCTGGTTACGCGACTGGGCAATCAGCCCCAGCATTTT.